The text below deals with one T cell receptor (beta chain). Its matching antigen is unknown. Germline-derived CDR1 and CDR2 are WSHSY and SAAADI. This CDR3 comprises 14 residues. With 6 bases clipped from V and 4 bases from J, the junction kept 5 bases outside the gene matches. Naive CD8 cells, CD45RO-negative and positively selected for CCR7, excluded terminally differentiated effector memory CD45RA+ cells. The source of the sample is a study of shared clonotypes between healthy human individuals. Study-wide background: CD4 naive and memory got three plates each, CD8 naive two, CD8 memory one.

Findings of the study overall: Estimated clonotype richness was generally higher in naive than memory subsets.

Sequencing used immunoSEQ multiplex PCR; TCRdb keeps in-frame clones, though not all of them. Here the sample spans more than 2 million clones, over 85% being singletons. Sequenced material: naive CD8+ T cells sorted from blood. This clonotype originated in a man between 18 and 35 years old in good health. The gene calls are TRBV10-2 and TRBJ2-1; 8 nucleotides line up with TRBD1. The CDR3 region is CASSLRDRYNEQFF. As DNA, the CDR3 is TGCGCCAGCAGCCTCCGGGACAGGTACAATGAGCAGTTCTTC.